Listed here are 12 T cell receptor beta chains from one sample, sequenced in a study of shared T cell receptors in the human thymus. Method: immunoSEQ multiplex PCR; TCRdb's copy keeps in-frame clones and lacks some. The table records 540,000 or so clones, 78% of them present only once. These records were also assigned to another study, of human thymus T cells.

Sequenced material: thymocytes. Receptors were obtained from a boy in the first two years of life with a congenital heart defect.

The chain carries TRBV10-1 and TRBJ2-7; D is undetermined. V was clipped by 2 bases and J by 1 base, with 6 bases between them. CDR1 and CDR2 (germline): WNHNN, SYGVQD (reference sequence). The CDR3 covers 13 residues. CDR3 sequence reads: CASSEAVSYEQYF. The CDR3 coding sequence is TGCGCCAGCAGTGAGGCAGTTTCCTACGAGCAGTACTTC.

This clone has just a few counts. The rearrangement uses TRBV10-3 and TRBJ1-2; the match to TRBD1 covers 7 bases. This CDR3 is 14 amino acids long. The germline V gene has CDR1 ENHRY and CDR2 SYGVKD. The V gene end was trimmed by 5 bases and the J gene end by 2 bases; junction bases not matched to a gene: 5. Here the CDR3 DNA reads TGTGCCATCAGTCGAGACAGGGCGAACTATGGCTACACCTTC. It codes for CAISRDRANYGYTF.

The gene calls are TRBV7-8 and TRBJ1-2; TRBD1 matches at 10 bases. The V gene end was trimmed by 5 bases and the J gene end by 4 bases; junction bases not matched to a gene: 16. CDR3 size: 18 residues. Germline V gene data show CDR1 as SGHVS and CDR2 as FQNEAQ. In DNA form, the CDR3 reads TGTGCCAGCAGCCCCACGAGAGTCCGGGACAGGGGTCTCTATGGCTACACCTTC. Protein: CASSPTRVRDRGLYGYTF.

The chain recombines TRBV30 with TRBJ1-5; 7 bases agree with TRBD1. J was trimmed by 3 bases and V by 3 bases; bases with no gene match: 17. Germline CDR1 GTSNPN, CDR2 SVGIG (reference sequence). The CDR3 is 18 amino acids. This CDR3 reads CAWSPPHMTGWDNQPQHF. The CDR3 DNA is TGTGCCTGGAGCCCACCCCACATGACAGGGTGGGACAATCAGCCCCAGCATTTT.

The chain links TRBV5-1 to TRBJ2-1; the match to TRBD2 covers 16 bases. Germline V gene lookup returns CDR1 SGHRS and CDR2 YFSETQ. Trimming took 0 bases from V and 9 from J; bases not matched to a gene: 12. The CDR3 length is 19 residues. This CDR3 reads CASSLGQEGTSGRAFEQFF. The CDR3 DNA reads TGCGCCAGCAGCTTGGGACAGGAAGGGACTAGCGGGAGGGCCTTTGAGCAGTTCTTC.

The chain couples TRBV30 to TRBJ2-5, with D perhaps matching TRBD1 (6 bases). The DNA end is more similar to TRBJ2-7, so the J call may be wrong. CDR1 is GTSNPN and CDR2 is SVGIG in the germline V gene (reference sequence). This CDR3 region has 16 residues. The CDR3 loop reads CAWSPPPGHLSYEQYF. The CDR3 nucleotides read TGTGCCTGGAGTCCCCCCCCGGGACATCTCTCCTACGAGCAGTACTTC.

There are a few counts of this clone. The CDR3 region has the DNA TGTGCCAGCAGCTTATCAGATCCCGGGGAGCTGTTTTTT. Protein product: CASSLSDPGELFF. The V and J genes are TRBV7-8 and TRBJ2-2, with D uncertain. This CDR3 is 13 amino acids long. Germline values: CDR1 SGHVS, CDR2 FQNEAQ. V was clipped by 2 bases and J by 6 bases, with 7 bases between them.

The chain's CDR3 is CASSASGSAYNEQFF. CDR3 nucleotides: TGTGCCAGCAGTGCTAGCGGGAGCGCCTACAATGAGCAGTTCTTC. The J gene is TRBJ2-1, the V gene TRBV25-1; 10 nucleotides match TRBD2. V was clipped by 4 bases and J by 2 bases; unmatched bases: 2. Germline V gene data show CDR1 as MGHDK and CDR2 as SYGVNS. The CDR3 is 15 residues long.

The table lists this clone with a few counts. For the CDR3, the DNA is TGCGCCAGCAGCCAAGAGGGGACAGGGAAGGCTGGAAACACCATATATTTT. This translates into CASSQEGTGKAGNTIYF. The rearrangement uses TRBV4-3 and TRBJ1-3, with 9 bases lining up with TRBD1. Germline CDR1 reads LGHNA; CDR2 reads YSLEER. V lost 0 bases to trimming and J lost 2 bases; unmatched junction nucleotides: 5. The CDR3 runs 17 residues.

This rearrangement joins TRBV10-3 to TRBJ2-7, with TRBD2 matching over 7 bases. Per the germline V gene, CDR1 is ENHRY and CDR2 is SYGVKD. The junction had 8 bases not matched to a gene; V was cut back by 6 bases and J by 0 bases. The CDR3 runs 15 residues. CDR3: CAISLPGGSSYEQYF. CDR3 sequence (DNA): TGTGCCATCAGCCTCCCCGGGGGGAGCTCCTACGAGCAGTACTTC.

V is TRBV6-5 and J is TRBJ2-2; tentatively, D is TRBD2 (6 bases). The CDR3 has 14 residues. CDR1 MNHEY and CDR2 SVGAGI come from the germline V gene. Between the trimmed V and J ends, which lost 2 bases and 3 bases, there was a span of 7 bases. CDR3 bases: TGTGCCAGCAGTTACGGCGGGGACACCGGGGAGCTGTTTTTT. Translating gives CASSYGGDTGELFF.

This chain links TRBV7-9 with TRBJ1-2, with D possibly matching TRBD1 (5 bases). Germline V lookup: CDR1 SEHNR, CDR2 FQNEAQ (reference sequence). Trimming took 3 bases from V and 8 from J, leaving 10 bases between them. This CDR3 is 12 amino acids long. The CDR3 DNA reads TGTGCCAGCAGCTTGGGGGGTAAGGGCTACACCTTC. Protein: CASSLGGKGYTF.